This T cell receptor (beta chain) is drawn from a study of blood T cell repertoires in COVID-19. Trimming stripped 4 bases from V and 2 bases from J, with 12 bases between. Germline V gene sequence: CDR1 MDHEN, CDR2 SYDVKM. The CDR3 totals 15 residues. Produced via immunoSEQ multiplex PCR; TCRdb's table is partial and in-frame only. This repertoire shows hundreds of thousands of clones, about 86% found once; its top ten account for 3.5% to 4%. The rearrangement uses TRBV28 and TRBJ1-5, with D maybe TRBD1 (5 bases). The receptor was isolated from a middle-aged woman with acute COVID-19. The sample comprised PBMCs or T cells enriched from blood (not recorded which). The CDR3 bases are TGTGCCAGCAGTTGGGACTCGAGGGGCAATCAGCCCCAGCATTTT. Amino acid sequence: CASSWDSRGNQPQHF.